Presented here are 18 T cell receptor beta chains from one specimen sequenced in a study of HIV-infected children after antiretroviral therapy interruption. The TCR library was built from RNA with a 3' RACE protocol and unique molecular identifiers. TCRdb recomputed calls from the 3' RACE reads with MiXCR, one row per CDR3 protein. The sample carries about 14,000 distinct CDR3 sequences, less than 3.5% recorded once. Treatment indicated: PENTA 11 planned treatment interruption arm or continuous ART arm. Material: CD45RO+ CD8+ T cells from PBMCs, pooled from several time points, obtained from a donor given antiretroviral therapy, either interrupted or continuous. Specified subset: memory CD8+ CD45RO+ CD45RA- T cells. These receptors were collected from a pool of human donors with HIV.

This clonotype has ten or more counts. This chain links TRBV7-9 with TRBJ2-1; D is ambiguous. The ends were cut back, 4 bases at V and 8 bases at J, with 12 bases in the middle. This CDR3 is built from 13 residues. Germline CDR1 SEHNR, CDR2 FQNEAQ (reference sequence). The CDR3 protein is CASSSPADHEQFF. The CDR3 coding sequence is TGTGCCAGCAGCTCCCCGGCAGATCATGAGCAGTTCTTC.

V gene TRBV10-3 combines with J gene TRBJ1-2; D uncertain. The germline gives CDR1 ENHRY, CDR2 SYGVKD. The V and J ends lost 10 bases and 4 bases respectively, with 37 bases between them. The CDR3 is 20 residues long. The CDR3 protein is CATLPLEGLRPLPFAYGYTF. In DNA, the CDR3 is TGTGCCACCCTTCCCCTGGAGGGATTAAGGCCATTGCCATTTGCCTATGGCTACACCTTC.

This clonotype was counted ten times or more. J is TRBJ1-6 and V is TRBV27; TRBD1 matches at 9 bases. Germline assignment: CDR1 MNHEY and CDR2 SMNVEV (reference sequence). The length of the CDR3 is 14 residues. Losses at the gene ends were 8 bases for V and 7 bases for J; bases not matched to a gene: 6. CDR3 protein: CASGKDRGNSPLHF. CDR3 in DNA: TGTGCCAGCGGGAAGGACAGGGGAAATTCACCCCTCCACTTT.

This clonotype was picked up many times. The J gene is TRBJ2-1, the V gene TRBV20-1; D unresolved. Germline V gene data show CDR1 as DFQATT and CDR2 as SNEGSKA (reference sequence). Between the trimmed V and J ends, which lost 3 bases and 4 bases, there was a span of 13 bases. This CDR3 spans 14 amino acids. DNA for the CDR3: TGCAGTGCTAGCCCGGGTGACGGGTACAATGAGCAGTTCTTC. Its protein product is CSASPGDGYNEQFF.

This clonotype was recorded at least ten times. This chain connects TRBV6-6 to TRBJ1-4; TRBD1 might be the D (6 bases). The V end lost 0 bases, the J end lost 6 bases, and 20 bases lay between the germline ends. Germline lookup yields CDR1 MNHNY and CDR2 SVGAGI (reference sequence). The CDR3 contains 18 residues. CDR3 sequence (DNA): TGTGCCAGCAGTTACTCGATCCAGGGAGGGGGTTCGGATGAAAAACTGTTTTTT. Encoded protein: CASSYSIQGGGSDEKLFF.

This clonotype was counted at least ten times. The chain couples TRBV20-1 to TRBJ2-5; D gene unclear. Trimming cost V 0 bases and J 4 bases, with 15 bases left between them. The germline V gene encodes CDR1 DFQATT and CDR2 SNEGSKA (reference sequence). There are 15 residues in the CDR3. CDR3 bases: TGCAGTGCTAGAGAGGGCAGCGACGGCAGAGAGACCCAGTACTTC. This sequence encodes CSAREGSDGRETQYF.

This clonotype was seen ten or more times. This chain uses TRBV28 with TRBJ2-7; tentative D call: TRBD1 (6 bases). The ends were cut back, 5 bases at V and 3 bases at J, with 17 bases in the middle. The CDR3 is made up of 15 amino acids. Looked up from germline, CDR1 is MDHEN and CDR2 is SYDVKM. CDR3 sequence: CASSATTGNLYEQYF. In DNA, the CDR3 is TGTGCCAGCAGTGCGACGACAGGCAACCTCTACGAGCAGTACTTC.

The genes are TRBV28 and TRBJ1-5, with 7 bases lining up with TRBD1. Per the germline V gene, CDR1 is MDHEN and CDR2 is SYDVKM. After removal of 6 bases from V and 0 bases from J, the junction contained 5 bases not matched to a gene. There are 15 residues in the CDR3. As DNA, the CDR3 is TGTGCCAGCAGAACCGGGACAGCTAGCAATCAGCCCCAGCATTTT. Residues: CASRTGTASNQPQHF.

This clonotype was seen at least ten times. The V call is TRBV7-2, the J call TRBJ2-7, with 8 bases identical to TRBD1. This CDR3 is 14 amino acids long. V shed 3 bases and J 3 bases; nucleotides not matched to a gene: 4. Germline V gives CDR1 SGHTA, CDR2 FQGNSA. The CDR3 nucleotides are TGTGCCAGCAGCTTGGTCGGACAGGGCTACGAGCAGTACTTC. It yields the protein CASSLVGQGYEQYF.

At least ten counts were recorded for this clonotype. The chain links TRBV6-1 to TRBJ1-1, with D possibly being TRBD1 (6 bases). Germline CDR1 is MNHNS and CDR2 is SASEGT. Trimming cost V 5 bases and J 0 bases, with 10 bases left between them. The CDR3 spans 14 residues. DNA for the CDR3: TGTGCCAGCAGTTGGACAGATATGAACACTGAAGCTTTCTTT. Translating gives CASSWTDMNTEAFF.

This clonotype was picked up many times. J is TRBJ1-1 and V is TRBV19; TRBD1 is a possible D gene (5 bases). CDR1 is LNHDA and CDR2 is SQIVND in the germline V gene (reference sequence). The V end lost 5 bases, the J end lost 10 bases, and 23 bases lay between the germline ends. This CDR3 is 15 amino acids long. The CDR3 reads CASSSTGLGDLGAFF. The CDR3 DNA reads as TGTGCCAGTAGTTCTACGGGACTCGGGGATCTTGGAGCTTTCTTT.

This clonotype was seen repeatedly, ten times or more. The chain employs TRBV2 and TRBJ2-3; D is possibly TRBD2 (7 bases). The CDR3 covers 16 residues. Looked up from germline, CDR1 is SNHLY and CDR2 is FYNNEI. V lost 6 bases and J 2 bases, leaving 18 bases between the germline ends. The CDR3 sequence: CASRSLGGAATDTQYF. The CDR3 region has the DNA TGTGCCAGCAGATCCCTGGGGGGGGCCGCCACAGATACGCAGTATTTT.

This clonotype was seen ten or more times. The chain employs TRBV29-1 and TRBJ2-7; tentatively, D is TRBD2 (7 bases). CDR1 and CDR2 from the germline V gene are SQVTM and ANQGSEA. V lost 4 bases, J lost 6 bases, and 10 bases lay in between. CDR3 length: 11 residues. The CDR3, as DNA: TGCAGCGTTGGGGGGGGGCTCGAGCAGTACTTC. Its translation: CSVGGGLEQYF.

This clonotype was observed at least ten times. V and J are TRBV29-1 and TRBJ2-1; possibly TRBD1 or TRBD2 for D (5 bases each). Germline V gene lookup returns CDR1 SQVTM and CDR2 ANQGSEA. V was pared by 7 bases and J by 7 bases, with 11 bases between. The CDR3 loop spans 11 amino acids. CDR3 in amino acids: CSGGPPNEQFF. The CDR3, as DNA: TGCAGCGGGGGACCCCCGAATGAGCAGTTCTTC.

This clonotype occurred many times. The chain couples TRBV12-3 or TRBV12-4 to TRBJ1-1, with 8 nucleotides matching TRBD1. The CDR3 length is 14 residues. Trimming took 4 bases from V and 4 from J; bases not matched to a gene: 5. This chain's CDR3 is CASSSAGTGTEAFF. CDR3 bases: TGTGCCAGCAGTTCTGCCGGGACAGGCACTGAAGCTTTCTTT.

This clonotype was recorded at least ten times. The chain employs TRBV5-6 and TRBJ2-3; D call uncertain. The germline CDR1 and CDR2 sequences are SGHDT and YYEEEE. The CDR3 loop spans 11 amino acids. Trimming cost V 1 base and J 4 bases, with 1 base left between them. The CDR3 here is CASSLSDTQYF. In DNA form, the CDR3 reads TGTGCCAGCAGCTTGTCAGATACGCAGTATTTT.

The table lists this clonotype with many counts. Here the CDR3 reads CASRGVMGHRSSYNEQFF. The CDR3 DNA reads as TGTGCCAGCAGGGGGGTAATGGGTCACCGCAGCTCCTACAATGAGCAGTTCTTC. This chain joins TRBV6-1 and TRBJ2-1; D could derive from TRBD1 or TRBD2 (5 bases each). V was pared by 6 bases and J by 0 bases, with 21 bases between. The CDR3 length is 18 residues. The germline V gene has CDR1 MNHNS and CDR2 SASEGT.

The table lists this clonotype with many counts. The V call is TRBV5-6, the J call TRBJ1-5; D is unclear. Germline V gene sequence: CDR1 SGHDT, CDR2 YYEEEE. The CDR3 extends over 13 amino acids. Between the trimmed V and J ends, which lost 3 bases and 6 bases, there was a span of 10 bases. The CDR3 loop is CASSSARIQPQHF. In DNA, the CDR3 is TGTGCCAGCAGCTCCGCTCGTATTCAGCCCCAGCATTTT. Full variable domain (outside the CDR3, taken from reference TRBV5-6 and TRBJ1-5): DAGVTQSPTHLIKTRGQQVTLRCSPKSGHDTVSWYQQALGQGPQFIFQYYEEEERQRGNFPDRFSGHQFPNYSSELNVNALLLGDSALYLCASSSARIQPQHFGDGTRLSIL.